These 14 T cell receptor beta chains share one sample of origin, sequenced in a study of blood T cell repertoires in COVID-19. Profiled with immunoSEQ multiplex PCR; TCRdb holds only in-frame clones, not every one. The sample lists about 230,000 clones, 81% occurring once. The sequenced material came from peripheral blood. These receptors came from a woman of 80 years or more with acute or convalescent COVID-19.

The chain carries TRBV29-1 and TRBJ2-2, with D perhaps matching TRBD2 (5 bases). There are 12 residues in the CDR3. V lost 4 bases, J lost 2 bases, and 5 bases lay in between. The germline gives CDR1 SQVTM, CDR2 ANQGSEA. For the CDR3, the DNA is TGCAGCGTTGGGACTAACACCGGGGAGCTGTTTTTT. It encodes CSVGTNTGELFF.

The genes are TRBV15 and TRBJ2-3; weak D call: TRBD2 (5 bases). The CDR3 has 15 residues. The germline gives CDR1 LNHNV, CDR2 YYDKDF (reference sequence). Trimming removed 0 bases at V and 0 bases at J, with 7 bases between. CDR3 sequence (DNA): TGTGCCACCAGCAGAGAGGGCGGGAGCACAGATACGCAGTATTTT. The encoded protein is CATSREGGSTDTQYF.

J is TRBJ2-7 and V is TRBV24-1; D is perhaps TRBD1 (7 bases). The germline gives CDR1 KGHDR, CDR2 SFDVKD. The germline V and J ends were trimmed by 10 bases and 3 bases, with 15 bases remaining between them. CDR3 size: 13 residues. The CDR3: CATPRGACYEQYF. The CDR3 region has the DNA TGTGCCACACCCAGGGGGGCTTGCTACGAGCAGTACTTC.

The count of this clone is one. V and J are TRBV6-4 and TRBJ2-1; 7 bases map to TRBD2. The CDR3 length is 17 residues. Trimming at V came to 4 bases and at J to 6 bases, leaving 15 bases not matched to a gene. Looked up from germline, CDR1 is MRHNA and CDR2 is SNTAGT. The CDR3 protein is CASSVGDQGGPSNEQFF. The CDR3 DNA is TGTGCCAGCAGTGTGGGGGACCAGGGAGGGCCGTCCAATGAGCAGTTCTTC.

This clone has a handful of counts. The chain uses TRBV10-3 and TRBJ2-3; TRBD1 aligns across 7 bases. Trimming cost V 8 bases and J 1 base; bases outside gene matches: 6. Germline V lookup: CDR1 ENHRY, CDR2 SYGVKD. The CDR3 extends over 14 amino acids. The DNA of the CDR3 is TGTGCCATCGCCGACAGGGTTGGCACAGATACGCAGTATTTT. As protein: CAIADRVGTDTQYF.

The rearrangement joins TRBV5-6 to TRBJ1-3; D is unresolved. This CDR3 spans 17 amino acids. Germline CDR1 and CDR2: SGHDT and YYEEEE. V dropped 4 bases and J dropped 2 bases, with 19 bases sitting between them. This CDR3 is CASSGRFDARAGNTIYF. In DNA form, the CDR3 reads TGTGCCAGCAGCGGGCGCTTCGACGCGAGGGCTGGAAACACCATATATTTT. The variable domain in full, with the rest retrieved from reference TRBV5-6 and TRBJ1-3, is DAGVTQSPTHLIKTRGQQVTLRCSPKSGHDTVSWYQQALGQGPQFIFQYYEEEERQRGNFPDRFSGHQFPNYSSELNVNALLLGDSALYLCASSGRFDARAGNTIYFGEGSWLTVV.

V gene TRBV3-1 (or the pseudogene TRBV3-2) combines with J gene TRBJ1-1; D not certain. The CDR3 is 17 residues long. Trimming pared 0 bases from V and 0 bases from J, leaving 14 bases between. Germline assignment: CDR1 LGHDT and CDR2 YNNKEL (reference sequence). The CDR3 DNA reads as TGTGCCAGCAGCCAAGAGCCCTTTAGTAGAATGAACACTGAAGCTTTCTTT. Translated: CASSQEPFSRMNTEAFF.

This clone came up once. V is TRBV30 and J is TRBJ2-7, with 10 bases identical to TRBD1. The CDR3 loop spans 14 amino acids. Looked up from germline, CDR1 is GTSNPN and CDR2 is SVGIG (reference sequence). The ends lost 2 bases at V and 5 bases at J; junction bases unmatched: 6. CDR3 residues: CAWSLGTGVNEQYF. The CDR3 DNA reads TGTGCCTGGAGTCTGGGGACAGGGGTCAACGAGCAGTACTTC.

This clone turned up a few times. This chain links TRBV28 with TRBJ1-2, with D possibly being TRBD1 (6 bases). The V end was cut by 6 bases, the J end by 4 bases, with 15 bases between. Germline V gives CDR1 MDHEN, CDR2 SYDVKM. The CDR3 is 14 amino acids. The CDR3 protein is CASRLQGPPYGYTF. In DNA form, the CDR3 reads TGTGCCAGCAGACTACAGGGACCCCCCTATGGCTACACCTTC.

V gene TRBV2 combines with J gene TRBJ1-2; D gene uncertain. CDR3 length: 13 amino acids. Between the trimmed V and J ends, which lost 6 bases and 4 bases, there was a span of 12 bases. Germline V gene sequence: CDR1 SNHLY, CDR2 FYNNEI. The CDR3 sequence is CASSASEGYGYTF. For the CDR3, the DNA is TGTGCCAGCAGCGCGTCCGAGGGCTATGGCTACACCTTC.

This chain links TRBV14 with TRBJ1-1; D might be TRBD1 (5 bases). CDR3 length: 12 residues. Germline V gene sequence: CDR1 SGHDN, CDR2 FVKESK. V lost 5 bases to trimming and J lost 9 bases, with 13 bases between them. CDR3 protein: CASSVTRDKAFF. The DNA of the CDR3 is TGTGCCAGCAGCGTGACCAGGGATAAAGCTTTCTTT.

The chain has TRBV6-5 and TRBJ1-1; D ambiguous. CDR3 length equals 14 residues. Germline CDR1 reads MNHEY; CDR2 reads SVGAGI. Trimming took off 0 bases at V and 6 bases at J, with 11 bases between the two ends. CDR3 DNA: TGTGCCAGCAGTTACTCTCCGGGGAGGGCTGAAGCTTTCTTT. Protein: CASSYSPGRAEAFF.

The genes are TRBV28 and TRBJ1-4, with 9 bases lining up with TRBD1. Germline assignment: CDR1 MDHEN and CDR2 SYDVKM. The CDR3 has 15 residues. V gave up 4 bases and J gave up 8 bases; unmatched junction bases: 8. CDR3: CASSSFRDRAEKLFF. In nucleotides, the CDR3 is TGTGCCAGCAGTTCGTTCCGGGACAGGGCAGAAAAACTGTTTTTT.

The sample holds a few counts of this clone. CDR3 sequence: CASSLVSGNQPQHF. CDR3 bases: TGTGCCAGCAGCTTGGTTTCAGGGAATCAGCCCCAGCATTTT. This sequence joins TRBV5-6 and TRBJ1-5; tentative D call: TRBD1 (5 bases). CDR1 is SGHDT and CDR2 is YYEEEE in the germline V gene. V dropped 0 bases and J dropped 4 bases, with 8 bases sitting between them. The CDR3 consists of 14 residues.